This is a list of T cell receptor beta chains from one sample in a study of blood T cell repertoires in COVID-19. Libraries were prepared by immunoSEQ multiplex PCR; TCRdb keeps only in-frame clonotypes and omits some of them. The sample has 220,000 or so clones; 82% are singletons. Sequencing was carried out using peripheral blood. The receptors originated from a woman of 80 years or more with acute or convalescent COVID-19. The CDR3 runs from the conserved cysteine through the conserved F or W. The order of the fields is V gene, clone size, D gene, J gene, CDR3 protein, CDR3 DNA. The D gene is left open where the match is weak. Some rows mark clone size as missing; the rest say once, few, many or name a class of expanded clone.

>TRBV6-4|once|TRBD1|TRBJ1-6
CASSRDRGSPLHF
TGTGCCAGCAGCCGGGACAGGGGTTCACCCCTCCACTTT
>TRBV15|.|.|TRBJ2-7
CATSRASAGDEQYF
TGTGCCACCAGCAGAGCTTCGGCAGGGGACGAGCAGTACTTC
>TRBV11-2|few|TRBD2|TRBJ2-1
CASTEPGLGYNEQFF
TGTGCCAGCACCGAACCGGGACTAGGTTACAATGAGCAGTTCTTC
>TRBV27|few|.|TRBJ1-1
CASRTSGAPEAFF
TGTGCCAGCAGAACGTCAGGGGCCCCTGAAGCTTTCTTT
>TRBV5-1|few|.|TRBJ2-7
CASSPTQGIGEQYF
TGCGCCAGCAGCCCTACCCAGGGGATAGGCGAGCAGTACTTC
>TRBV19|once|TRBD1|TRBJ1-5
CASSTTGAPHNQPQHF
TGTGCCAGTAGTACTACAGGGGCCCCTCACAATCAGCCCCAGCATTTT
>TRBV19|.|.|TRBJ1-5
CASSIGGTGWDQPQHF
TGTGCCAGTAGTATAGGCGGAACGGGGTGGGATCAGCCCCAGCATTTT
>TRBV5-1|.|.|TRBJ1-4
CASSLEGPGATNEKLFF
TGCGCCAGCAGCTTGGAAGGACCGGGGGCAACTAATGAAAAACTGTTTTTT
>TRBV5-6|.|.|TRBJ1-2
CASSSGWNYGYTF
TGTGCCAGCAGTTCAGGGTGGAACTATGGCTACACCTTC
>TRBV9|.|.|TRBJ2-3
CASSVGRGTDTQYF
TGTGCCAGCAGCGTAGGCAGGGGCACAGATACGCAGTATTTT
>TRBV5-4|.|TRBD1|TRBJ1-4
CATGTGVKDEKLFF
TGTGCCACCGGGACAGGGGTGAAGGATGAAAAACTGTTTTTT
>TRBV5-4|.|TRBD1|TRBJ1-5
CASSPGQGSGQPQHF
TGTGCCAGCAGCCCGGGACAGGGGTCGGGTCAGCCCCAGCATTTT
>TRBV29-1|.|.|TRBJ1-2
CSVQGEDGYTF
TGCAGCGTTCAAGGGGAGGATGGCTACACCTTC
>TRBV5-4|.|.|TRBJ1-3
CASSHAGTPAGNTIYF
TGTGCCAGCAGCCATGCCGGGACACCTGCTGGAAACACCATATATTTT
>TRBV12-5|few|.|TRBJ1-2
CASGLYRQFYGYTF
TGTGCTAGTGGTTTATACAGGCAATTTTATGGCTACACCTTC
>TRBV7-3|few|.|TRBJ1-6
CASSLGQSNSPLHF
TGTGCCAGCAGCTTAGGACAGAGTAATTCACCCCTCCACTTT
>TRBV18|.|.|TRBJ2-2
CASSPDSRTGELFF
TGTGCCAGCTCACCCGACTCACGGACCGGGGAGCTGTTTTTT
>TRBV4-2|.|TRBD1|TRBJ2-4
CASSQERQGSKLLAKNIQYF
TGTGCCAGCAGCCAAGAAAGACAGGGAAGCAAGCTTCTAGCCAAAAACATTCAGTACTTC
>TRBV28|.|.|TRBJ1-3
CASSLAVGPYSGNTIYF
TGTGCCAGCAGTTTGGCGGTGGGGCCATACTCTGGAAACACCATATATTTT
>TRBV2|.|.|TRBJ1-1
CASSPSGRDTEAFF
TGTGCCAGCAGTCCAAGCGGAAGGGACACTGAAGCTTTCTTT
>TRBV28|.|.|TRBJ2-2
CASGSGNTGELFF
TGTGCCAGCGGTTCCGGGAACACCGGGGAGCTGTTTTTT
>TRBV7-9|few|TRBD1|TRBJ1-5
CASSLVERGLRNQPQHF
TGTGCCAGCAGCTTAGTTGAAAGGGGGCTGCGCAATCAGCCCCAGCATTTT
>TRBV5-1|.|TRBD2|TRBJ2-5
CASRTGGSQETQYF
TGCGCCAGCAGAACGGGGGGTTCCCAAGAGACCCAGTACTTC
>TRBV18|.|.|TRBJ2-1
CASSRGAANEQFF
TGTGCCAGCTCACGCGGGGCGGCGAATGAGCAGTTCTTC
>TRBV10-3|few|TRBD1|TRBJ2-1
CAINRGQGRDEQFF
TGTGCCATCAATCGTGGACAGGGGAGAGATGAGCAGTTCTTC
>TRBV2|.|.|TRBJ1-6
CASGVEEGLPLHF
TGTGCCAGCGGTGTGGAAGAGGGTCTACCCCTCCACTTT
>TRBV18|.|.|TRBJ2-1
CASSLVSAGTYNEQFF
TGTGCCAGCTCACTGGTTTCCGCGGGGACTTACAATGAGCAGTTCTTC
>TRBV3-1/TRBV3-2|few|.|TRBJ1-1
CASSQVGGNTEAFF
TGTGCCAGCAGCCAAGTCGGTGGGAACACTGAAGCTTTCTTT
>TRBV5-1|.|TRBD1|TRBJ2-2
CASSLGSGQGAGELFF
TGCGCCAGCAGCTTGGGATCCGGACAGGGCGCCGGGGAGCTGTTTTTT
>TRBV29-1|.|TRBD1|TRBJ2-1
CSVDRTGPPYNEQFF
TGCAGCGTTGACCGGACAGGGCCCCCTTACAATGAGCAGTTCTTC
>TRBV7-9|.|.|TRBJ2-7
CASSAGGYEQYF
TGTGCCAGCTCTGCAGGTGGCTACGAGCAGTACTTC
>TRBV5-1|.|.|TRBJ1-5
CASREGVISNQPQHF
TGCGCCAGCAGGGAGGGAGTGATTAGCAATCAGCCCCAGCATTTT
>TRBV6-6|.|.|TRBJ1-1
CASTGWGDTEAFF
TGTGCCAGCACGGGGTGGGGGGACACTGAAGCTTTCTTT
>TRBV11-3|once|.|TRBJ1-4
CASSSAQGGYEKLFF
TGTGCCAGCAGCTCTGCCCAAGGAGGGTATGAAAAACTGTTTTTT
>TRBV7-2|.|.|TRBJ2-7
CASSSLLGAHEQYF
TGTGCCAGCAGCTCCCTCTTAGGAGCCCACGAGCAGTACTTC
>TRBV7-8|.|.|TRBJ1-1
CASVLMRGSSAEAFF
TGTGCCAGCGTTCTAATGCGGGGGAGCTCCGCTGAAGCTTTCTTT
>TRBV6-2/TRBV6-3|.|TRBD1|TRBJ1-1
CASSYRGQAGTEAFF
TGTGCCAGCAGTTACCGTGGACAGGCAGGTACTGAAGCTTTCTTT
>TRBV28|.|.|TRBJ2-1
CASSIRDWQFF
TGTGCCAGCAGCATCCGGGACTGGCAGTTCTTC
>TRBV19|.|.|TRBJ1-1
CASTRGGWDTEAFF
TGTGCCAGCACTAGAGGGGGTTGGGACACTGAAGCTTTCTTT
>TRBV3-1/TRBV3-2|.|.|TRBJ1-4
CASSQADRSNEKLFF
TGTGCCAGCAGCCAAGCGGACAGAAGTAATGAAAAACTGTTTTTT
>TRBV11-2|.|.|TRBJ1-3
CASSSAGRANTIYF
TGTGCCAGCAGTTCTGCGGGGAGAGCGAACACCATATATTTT
>TRBV11-3|.|TRBD2|TRBJ2-5
CASSFPGLRETQYF
TGTGCCAGCAGCTTTCCGGGACTAAGGGAGACCCAGTACTTC
>TRBV4-1|.|.|TRBJ2-6
CASSQDDVAAFRTGANVLTF
TGCGCCAGCAGCCAAGACGATGTGGCGGCGTTTAGGACTGGGGCCAACGTCCTGACTTTC
>TRBV19|few|TRBD2|TRBJ2-2
CASSIWGGPNTGELFF
TGTGCCAGTAGTATTTGGGGGGGACCTAACACCGGGGAGCTGTTTTTT
>TRBV20-1|.|TRBD2|TRBJ2-3
CSASEPSGYTDTQYF
TGCAGTGCTAGTGAGCCTAGCGGTTACACAGATACGCAGTATTTT
>TRBV10-3|.|.|TRBJ1-3
CAISTEARGNTIYF
TGTGCCATCAGTACCGAGGCCCGCGGAAACACCATATATTTT
>TRBV18|.|TRBD1|TRBJ1-4
CASSPTGASPGEKLFF
TGTGCCAGCTCACCGACAGGGGCCTCACCGGGAGAAAAACTGTTTTTT
>TRBV9|.|.|TRBJ1-4
CASSAGRGGSEKLFF
TGCGCCAGCAGCGCGGGAAGGGGGGGCAGCGAAAAACTGTTTTTT
>TRBV28|.|.|TRBJ2-7
CASRTDHYEQYF
TGTGCCAGCCGGACAGACCACTACGAGCAGTACTTC
>TRBV18|.|.|TRBJ2-1
CASSPLRGGRNTGSYNEQFF
TGTGCCAGCTCACCTTTGAGGGGGGGCCGGAACACGGGGTCCTACAATGAGCAGTTCTTC
>TRBV12-3/TRBV12-4|.|.|TRBJ2-2
CASRPTGSGELFF
TGTGCCAGCAGGCCCACGGGATCCGGGGAGCTGTTTTTT
>TRBV5-5|once|.|TRBJ2-1
CASSLVRGARNEQFF
TGTGCCAGCAGCTTAGTCCGGGGGGCACGGAATGAGCAGTTCTTC